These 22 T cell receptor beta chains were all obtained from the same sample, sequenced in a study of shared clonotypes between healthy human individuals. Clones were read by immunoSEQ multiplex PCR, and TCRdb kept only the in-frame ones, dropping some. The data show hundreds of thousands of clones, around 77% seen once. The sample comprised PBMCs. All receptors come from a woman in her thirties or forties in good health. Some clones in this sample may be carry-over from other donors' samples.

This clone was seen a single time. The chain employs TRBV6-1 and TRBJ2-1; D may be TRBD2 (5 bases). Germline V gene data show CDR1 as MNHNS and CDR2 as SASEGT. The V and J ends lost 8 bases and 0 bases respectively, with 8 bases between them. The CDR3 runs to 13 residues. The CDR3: CASERVSYNEQFF. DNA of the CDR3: TGTGCCAGCGAGAGGGTCTCCTACAATGAGCAGTTCTTC.

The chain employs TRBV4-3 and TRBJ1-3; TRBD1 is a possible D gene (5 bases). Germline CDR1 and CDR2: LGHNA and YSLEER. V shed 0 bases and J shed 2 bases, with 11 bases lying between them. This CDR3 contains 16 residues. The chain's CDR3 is CASSQDYGAPGNTIYF. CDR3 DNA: TGCGCCAGCAGCCAAGATTACGGGGCTCCTGGAAACACCATATATTTT.

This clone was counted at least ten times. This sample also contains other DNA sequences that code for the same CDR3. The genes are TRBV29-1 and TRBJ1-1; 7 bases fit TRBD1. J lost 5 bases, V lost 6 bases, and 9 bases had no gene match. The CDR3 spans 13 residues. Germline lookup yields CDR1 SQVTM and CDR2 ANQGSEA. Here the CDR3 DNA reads TGCAGCGTGGGACAGAGACTAGGGACTGAAGCTTTCTTT. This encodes CSVGQRLGTEAFF.

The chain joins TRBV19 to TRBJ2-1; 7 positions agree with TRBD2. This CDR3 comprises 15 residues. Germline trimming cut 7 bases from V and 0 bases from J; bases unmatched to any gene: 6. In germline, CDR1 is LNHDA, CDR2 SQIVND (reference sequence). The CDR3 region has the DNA TGTGCCAGTATGGGCGGGAGAAGCTCCTACAATGAGCAGTTCTTC. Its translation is CASMGGRSSYNEQFF.

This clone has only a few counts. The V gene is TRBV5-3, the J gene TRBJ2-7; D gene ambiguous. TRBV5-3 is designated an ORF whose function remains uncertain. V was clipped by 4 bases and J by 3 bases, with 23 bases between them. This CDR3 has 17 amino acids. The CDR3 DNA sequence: TGTGCCAGAAGCGCACCAAATCCGCCGGGCACCCACTACGAGCAGTACTTC. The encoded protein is CARSAPNPPGTHYEQYF.

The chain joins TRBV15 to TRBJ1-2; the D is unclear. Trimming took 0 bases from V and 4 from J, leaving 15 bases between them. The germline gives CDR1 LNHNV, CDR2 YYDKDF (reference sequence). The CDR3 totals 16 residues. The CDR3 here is CATSRDRVDMGYGYTF. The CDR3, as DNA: TGTGCCACCAGCAGAGATCGGGTCGACATGGGCTATGGCTACACCTTC. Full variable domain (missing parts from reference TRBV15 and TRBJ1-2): DAMVIQNPRYQVTQFGKPVTLSCSQTLNHNVMYWYQQKSSQAPKLLFHYYDKDFNNEADTPDNFQSRRPNTSFCFLDIRSPGLGDTAMYLCATSRDRVDMGYGYTFGSGTRLTVV.

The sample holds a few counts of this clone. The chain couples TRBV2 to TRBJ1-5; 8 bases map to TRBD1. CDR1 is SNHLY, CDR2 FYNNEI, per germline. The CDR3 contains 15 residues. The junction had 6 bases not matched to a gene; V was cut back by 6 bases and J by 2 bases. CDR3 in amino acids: CASRRQGYGNQPQHF. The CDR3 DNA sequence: TGTGCCAGCAGGAGACAGGGGTATGGCAATCAGCCCCAGCATTTT.

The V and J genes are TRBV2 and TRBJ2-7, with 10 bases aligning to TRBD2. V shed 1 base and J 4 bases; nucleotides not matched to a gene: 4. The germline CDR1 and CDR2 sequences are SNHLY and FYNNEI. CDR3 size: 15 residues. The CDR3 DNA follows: TGTGCCAGCAGTGAAGGTGCGGGACTAGCGTACGAGCAGTACTTC. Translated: CASSEGAGLAYEQYF.

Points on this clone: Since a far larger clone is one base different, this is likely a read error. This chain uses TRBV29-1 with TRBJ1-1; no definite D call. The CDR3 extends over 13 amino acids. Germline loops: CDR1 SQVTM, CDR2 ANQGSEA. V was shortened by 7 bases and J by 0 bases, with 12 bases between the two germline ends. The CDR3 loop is CSASAVMNTEAFF. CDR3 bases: TGCAGCGCATCGGCAGTCATGAACACTGAAGCTTTCTTT.

The CDR3 here is CASSLFRGFTGTHGTQYF. The CDR3 DNA sequence: TGTGCCAGCAGTTTATTTAGAGGTTTTACGGGCACTCACGGTACGCAGTATTTT. The chain employs TRBV28 and TRBJ2-3; D ambiguous. The germline CDR1 and CDR2 sequences are MDHEN and SYDVKM. CDR3 length: 18 residues. V was trimmed by 1 base and J by 8 bases, leaving 25 bases between them.

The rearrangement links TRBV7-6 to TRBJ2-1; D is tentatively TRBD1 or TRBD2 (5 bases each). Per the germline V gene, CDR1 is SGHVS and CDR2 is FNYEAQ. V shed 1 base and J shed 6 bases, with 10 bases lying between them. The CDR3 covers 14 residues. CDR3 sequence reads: CASSLGRAGNEQFF. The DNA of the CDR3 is TGTGCCAGCAGCTTAGGCAGGGCGGGCAATGAGCAGTTCTTC. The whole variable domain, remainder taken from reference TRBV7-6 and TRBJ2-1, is GAGVSQSPRYKVTKRGQDVALRCDPISGHVSLYWYRQALGQGPEFLTYFNYEAQQDKSGLPNDRFSAERPEGSISTLTIQRTEQRDSAMYRCASSLGRAGNEQFFGPGTRLTVL.

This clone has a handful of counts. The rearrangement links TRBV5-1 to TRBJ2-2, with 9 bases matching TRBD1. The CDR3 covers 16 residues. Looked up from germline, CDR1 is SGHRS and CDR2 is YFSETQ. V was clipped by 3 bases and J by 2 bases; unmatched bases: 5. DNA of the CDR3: TGCGCCAGCAGCTCACAGGGGGCGCGTAACACCGGGGAGCTGTTTTTT. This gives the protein CASSSQGARNTGELFF.

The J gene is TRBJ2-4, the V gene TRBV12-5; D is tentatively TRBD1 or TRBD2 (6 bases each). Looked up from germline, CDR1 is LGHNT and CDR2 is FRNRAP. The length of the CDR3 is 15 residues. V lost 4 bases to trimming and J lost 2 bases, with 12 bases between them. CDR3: CASGWRDNPKNIQYF. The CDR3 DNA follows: TGTGCTAGTGGTTGGCGGGACAATCCCAAAAACATTCAGTACTTC.

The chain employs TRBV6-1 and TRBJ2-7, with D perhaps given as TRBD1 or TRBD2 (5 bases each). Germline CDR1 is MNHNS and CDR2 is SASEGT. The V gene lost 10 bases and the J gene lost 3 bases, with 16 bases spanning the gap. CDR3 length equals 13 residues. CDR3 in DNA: TGTGCCACCACCCCGGGACCGGGCTACGAGCAGTACTTC. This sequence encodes CATTPGPGYEQYF.

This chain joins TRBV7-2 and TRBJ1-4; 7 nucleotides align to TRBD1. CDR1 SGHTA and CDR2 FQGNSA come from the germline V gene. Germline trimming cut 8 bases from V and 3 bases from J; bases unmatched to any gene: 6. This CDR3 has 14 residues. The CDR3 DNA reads TGTGCCAGCCGCCCAGGGGGATCTAATGAAAAACTGTTTTTT. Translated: CASRPGGSNEKLFF.

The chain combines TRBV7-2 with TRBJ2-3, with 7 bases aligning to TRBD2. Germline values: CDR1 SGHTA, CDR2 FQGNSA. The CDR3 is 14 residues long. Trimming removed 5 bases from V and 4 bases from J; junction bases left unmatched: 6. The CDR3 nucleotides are TGTGCCAGCAGCCCTTCTACTAGCGCAGATACGCAGTATTTT. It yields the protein CASSPSTSADTQYF. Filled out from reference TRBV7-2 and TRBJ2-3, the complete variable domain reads GAGVSQSPSNKVTEKGKDVELRCDPISGHTALYWYRQSLGQGLEFLIYFQGNSAPDKSGLPSDRFSAERTGGSVSTLTIQRTQQEDSAVYLCASSPSTSADTQYFGPGTRLTVL.

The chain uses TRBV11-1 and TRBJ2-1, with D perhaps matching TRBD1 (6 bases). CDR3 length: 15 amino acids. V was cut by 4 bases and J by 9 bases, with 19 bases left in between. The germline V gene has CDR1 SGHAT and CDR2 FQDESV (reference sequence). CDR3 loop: CASSSPLGTLGEQFF. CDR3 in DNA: TGTGCCAGCAGCTCGCCTCTCGGGACACTCGGTGAGCAGTTCTTC.

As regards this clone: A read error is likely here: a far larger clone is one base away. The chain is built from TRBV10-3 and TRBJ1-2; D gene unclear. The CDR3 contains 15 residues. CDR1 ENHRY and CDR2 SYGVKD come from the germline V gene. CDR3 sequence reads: CAISERQPAGYSYTF. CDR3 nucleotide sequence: TGTGCCATCAGTGAGAGGCAGCCCGCTGGCTATAGCTACACCTTC.

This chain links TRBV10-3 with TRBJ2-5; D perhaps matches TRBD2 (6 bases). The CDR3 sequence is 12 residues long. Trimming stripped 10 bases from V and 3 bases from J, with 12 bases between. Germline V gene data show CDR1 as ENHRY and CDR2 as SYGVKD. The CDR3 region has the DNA TGTGCCACCGGGACTTTAGAAGAGACCCAGTACTTC. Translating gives CATGTLEETQYF.

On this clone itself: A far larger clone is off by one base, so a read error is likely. In DNA, the CDR3 is TGTGCCAGCAGTTGCGTGGGTCTAGCGGGACTTCAGCAGTTCTTC. It is translated as CASSCVGLAGLQQFF. The chain couples TRBV6-5 to TRBJ2-1, with 9 bases identical to TRBD2. The germline V gene encodes CDR1 MNHEY and CDR2 SVGAGI. V lost 4 bases and J lost 11; bases outside the gene matches: 12. This CDR3 comprises 15 residues.

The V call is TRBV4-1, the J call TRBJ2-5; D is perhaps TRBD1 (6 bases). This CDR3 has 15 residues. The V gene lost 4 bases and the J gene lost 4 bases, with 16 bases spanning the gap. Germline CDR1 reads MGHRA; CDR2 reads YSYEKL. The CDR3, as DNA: TGCGCCAGCAGCCCCCCGGCCCTGGGGGCAGAGACCCAGTACTTC. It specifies CASSPPALGAETQYF.

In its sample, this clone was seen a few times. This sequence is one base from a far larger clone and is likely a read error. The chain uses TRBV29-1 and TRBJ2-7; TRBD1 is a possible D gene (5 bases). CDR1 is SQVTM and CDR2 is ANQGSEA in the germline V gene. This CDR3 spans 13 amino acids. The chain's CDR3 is CSVVRVGSYEQHF. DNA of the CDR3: TGCAGCGTTGTCAGGGTCGGTTCCTACGAGCAGCACTTC.